One sample yielded the 8 T cell receptor beta chains listed below, sequenced in a study of breast tumors, draining lymph nodes, adjacent tissues. From the multiplex PCR reads, TCRdb called clonotypes with MiXCR, one entry per CDR3 protein. The table has about 35,000 distinct CDR3 sequences, around a third seen once. Sequencing input: breast tumor tissue. The receptors shown here come from a female donor with breast cancer. Some clones in this sample may be carry-over from other donors' samples.

This clonotype was detected many times. The chain is built from TRBV15 and TRBJ2-4, with 8 positions matching TRBD1. V lost 6 bases, J lost 1 base, and 8 bases stayed unmatched. CDR3 length equals 16 residues. Germline assignment: CDR1 LNHNV and CDR2 YYDKDF (reference sequence). The CDR3 DNA is TGTGCCACCAGACCTGGACAGGGATCGGCCAAAAACATTCAGTACTTC. Its protein product is CATRPGQGSAKNIQYF.

This CDR3 reads CASSQGRVSNQPQHF. CDR3 sequence (DNA): TGTGCCAGCAGCCAAGGGAGGGTCAGCAATCAGCCCCAGCATTTT. This chain uses TRBV3-1 with TRBJ1-5, with D unresolved. V lost 1 base and J 1 base, leaving 8 bases between the germline ends. This CDR3 is 15 amino acids long. Germline CDR1 and CDR2: LGHDT and YNNKEL (reference sequence).

The rearrangement links TRBV7-8 to TRBJ1-6, with 8 bases aligning to TRBD1. Trimming took 6 bases from V and 10 from J; bases not matched to a gene: 5. The CDR3 consists of 13 residues. Per germline, CDR1 SGHVS and CDR2 FQNEAQ. The CDR3 nucleotides read TGTGCCAGCAGGCGGACAGGGAAATCACCCCTCCACTTT. This encodes CASRRTGKSPLHF.

This clonotype was found many times. The chain combines TRBV19 with TRBJ2-1; 11 bases agree with TRBD2. Trimming cost V 5 bases and J 13 bases; bases outside gene matches: 7. The CDR3 runs to 13 residues. Germline loops: CDR1 LNHDA, CDR2 SQIVND (reference sequence). The CDR3 DNA is TGTGCCAGTAGTGTAGCGGGAGGGCCGTCTCAGTTCTTC. It is translated as CASSVAGGPSQFF. Complete variable domain (other parts from reference TRBV19 and TRBJ2-1): DGGITQSPKYLFRKEGQNVTLSCEQNLNHDAMYWYRQDPGQGLRLIYYSQIVNDFQKGDIAEGYSVSREKKESFPLTVTSAQKNPTAFYLCASSVAGGPSQFFGPGTRLTVL.

This clonotype came up many times. The V and J genes are TRBV20-1 and TRBJ2-3, with 7 bases identical to TRBD2. Trimming took 3 bases from V and 0 from J; bases not matched to a gene: 0. Looked up from germline, CDR1 is DFQATT and CDR2 is SNEGSKA (reference sequence). The CDR3 runs 13 residues. For the CDR3, the DNA is TGCAGTGCTAGTAGCGGGAGCACAGATACGCAGTATTTT. Amino acid sequence: CSASSGSTDTQYF.

This clonotype was counted ten times or more. The chain uses TRBV4-1 and TRBJ1-5, with a tentative D call TRBD1 (5 bases). Trimming took 4 bases from V and 0 from J, leaving 10 bases between them. The CDR3 is 15 amino acids. Germline V gene sequence: CDR1 MGHRA, CDR2 YSYEKL. CDR3 bases: TGCGCCAGCAGCCGGGCCAGGGATAGCAATCAGCCCCAGCATTTT. This codes for CASSRARDSNQPQHF.

The CDR3 loop is CATSREGREGYTF. In DNA form, the CDR3 reads TGTGCCACCAGCAGAGAGGGCAGGGAAGGCTACACCTTC. The rearrangement joins TRBV15 to TRBJ1-2; TRBD1 might be the D (5 bases). The germline V and J ends were trimmed by 0 bases and 8 bases, with 10 bases remaining between them. The CDR3 contains 13 residues. The germline V gene has CDR1 LNHNV and CDR2 YYDKDF (reference sequence).

This clonotype appeared many times. This chain joins TRBV19 and TRBJ1-2, with D hard to call. Germline CDR1 reads LNHDA; CDR2 reads SQIVND (reference sequence). This CDR3 has 15 amino acids. V was trimmed by 0 bases and J by 0 bases, leaving 8 bases between them. The CDR3 sequence: CASSIDQITNYGYTF. The DNA of the CDR3 is TGTGCCAGTAGTATAGACCAGATAACTAACTATGGCTACACCTTC.